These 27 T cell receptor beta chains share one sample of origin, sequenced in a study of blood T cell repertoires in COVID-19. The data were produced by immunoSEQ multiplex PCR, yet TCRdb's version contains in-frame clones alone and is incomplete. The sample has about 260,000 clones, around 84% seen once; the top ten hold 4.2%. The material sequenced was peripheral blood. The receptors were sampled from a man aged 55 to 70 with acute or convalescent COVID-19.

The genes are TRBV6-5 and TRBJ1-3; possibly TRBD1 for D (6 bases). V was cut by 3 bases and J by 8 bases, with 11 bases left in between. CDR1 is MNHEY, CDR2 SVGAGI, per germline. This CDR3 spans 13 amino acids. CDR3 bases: TGTGCCAGCAGTTATTCTGAGGGGGACACCATATATTTT. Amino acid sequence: CASSYSEGDTIYF.

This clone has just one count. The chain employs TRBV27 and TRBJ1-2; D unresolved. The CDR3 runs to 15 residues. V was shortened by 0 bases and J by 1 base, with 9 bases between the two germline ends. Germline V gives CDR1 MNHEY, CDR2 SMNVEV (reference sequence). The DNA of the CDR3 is TGTGCCAGCAGTTTATCCCCGGGAGGTAACTATGGCTACACCTTC. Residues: CASSLSPGGNYGYTF.

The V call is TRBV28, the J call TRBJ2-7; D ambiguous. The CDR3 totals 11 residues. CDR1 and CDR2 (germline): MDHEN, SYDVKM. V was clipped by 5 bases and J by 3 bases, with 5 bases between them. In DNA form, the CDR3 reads TGTGCCAGCAGTATTAACTACGAGCAGTACTTC. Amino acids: CASSINYEQYF.

CDR3 sequence reads: CASTPIGDSGNTIYF. The CDR3 nucleotides read TGTGCCAGCACCCCCATAGGGGACTCTGGAAACACCATATATTTT. J is TRBJ1-3 and V is TRBV6-6, with D possibly TRBD1 on 5 matching bases. The CDR3 contains 15 residues. The germline gives CDR1 MNHNY, CDR2 SVGAGI (reference sequence). The germline V and J ends were trimmed by 7 bases and 0 bases, with 13 bases remaining between them.

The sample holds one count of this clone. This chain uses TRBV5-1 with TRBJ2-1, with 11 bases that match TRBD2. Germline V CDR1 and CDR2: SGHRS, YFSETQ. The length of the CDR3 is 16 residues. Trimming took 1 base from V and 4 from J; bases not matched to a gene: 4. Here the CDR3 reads CASSLIGTSGYNEQFF. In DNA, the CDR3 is TGCGCCAGCAGCTTGATCGGGACTAGCGGATACAATGAGCAGTTCTTC.

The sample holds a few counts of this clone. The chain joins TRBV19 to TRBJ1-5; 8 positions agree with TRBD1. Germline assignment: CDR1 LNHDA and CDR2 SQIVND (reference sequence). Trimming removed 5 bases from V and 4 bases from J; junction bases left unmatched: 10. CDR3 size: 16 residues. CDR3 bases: TGTGCCAGTAGTCGGGGAGGAAGGACAGGGAATCAGCCCCAGCATTTT. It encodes CASSRGGRTGNQPQHF.

CDR3 loop: CASSESRLNEKLFF. The CDR3 DNA follows: TGTGCCAGCAGTGAAAGCAGACTTAATGAAAAACTGTTTTTT. V and J are TRBV6-1 and TRBJ1-4, with D unclear. Per the germline V gene, CDR1 is MNHNS and CDR2 is SASEGT. This CDR3 is built from 14 residues. V was shortened by 2 bases and J by 4 bases, with 8 bases between the two germline ends.

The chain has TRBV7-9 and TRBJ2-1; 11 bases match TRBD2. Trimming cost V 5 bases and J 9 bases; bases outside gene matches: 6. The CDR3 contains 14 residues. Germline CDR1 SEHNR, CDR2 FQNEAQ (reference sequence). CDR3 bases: TGTGCCAGCAGCAGTAGCGGGGGGGCCGCTGAGCAGTTCTTC. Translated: CASSSSGGAAEQFF.

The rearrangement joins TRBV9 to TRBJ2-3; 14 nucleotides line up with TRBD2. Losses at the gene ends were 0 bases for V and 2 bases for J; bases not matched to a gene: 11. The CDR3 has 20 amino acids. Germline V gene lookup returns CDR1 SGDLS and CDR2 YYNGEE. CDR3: CASSVATTGLAGASTDTQYF. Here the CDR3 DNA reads TGTGCCAGCAGCGTAGCTACGACGGGACTAGCGGGGGCCTCCACAGATACGCAGTATTTT.

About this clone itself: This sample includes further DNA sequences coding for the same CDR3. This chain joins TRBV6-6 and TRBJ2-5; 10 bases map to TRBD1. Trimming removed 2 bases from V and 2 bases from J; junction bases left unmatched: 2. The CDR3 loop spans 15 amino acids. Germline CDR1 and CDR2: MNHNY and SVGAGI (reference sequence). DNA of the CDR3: TGTGCCAGCAGTTACCGGACAGGGGGACAAGAGACCCAGTACTTC. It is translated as CASSYRTGGQETQYF.

CDR3 nucleotide sequence: TGCGCCAGCAGCCAAGGAGTTGGACAGAACACCGGGGAGCTGTTTTTT. Translated: CASSQGVGQNTGELFF. The V and J genes are TRBV4-1 and TRBJ2-2, with a tentative D call TRBD1 (5 bases). CDR3 length: 16 amino acids. CDR1 MGHRA and CDR2 YSYEKL come from the germline V gene. The V gene lost 1 base and the J gene lost 1 base, with 10 bases spanning the gap.

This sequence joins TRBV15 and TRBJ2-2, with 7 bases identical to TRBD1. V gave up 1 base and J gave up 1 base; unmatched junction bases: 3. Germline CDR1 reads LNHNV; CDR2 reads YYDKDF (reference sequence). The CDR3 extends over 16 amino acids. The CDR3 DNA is TGTGCCACCAGCAGAGTCGCAGGGGGGAACACCGGGGAGCTGTTTTTT. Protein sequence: CATSRVAGGNTGELFF.

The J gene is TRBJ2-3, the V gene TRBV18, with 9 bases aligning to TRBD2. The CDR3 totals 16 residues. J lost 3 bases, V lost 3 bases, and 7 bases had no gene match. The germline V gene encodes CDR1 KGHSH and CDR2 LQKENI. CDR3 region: CASSPLGLATTDTQYF. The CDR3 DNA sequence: TGTGCCAGCTCACCCCTCGGACTAGCGACGACAGATACGCAGTATTTT.

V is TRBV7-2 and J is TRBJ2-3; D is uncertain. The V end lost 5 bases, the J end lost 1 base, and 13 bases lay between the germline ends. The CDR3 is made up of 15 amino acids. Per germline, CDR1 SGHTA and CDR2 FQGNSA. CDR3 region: CASSPGSRRTDTQYF. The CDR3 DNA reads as TGTGCCAGCAGCCCCGGTAGCAGACGCACAGATACGCAGTATTTT.

CDR3 coding DNA: TGTGCCAGCAGTCGCGCGGCGGGGAGCTATGGCTACACCTTC. Its protein is CASSRAAGSYGYTF. The V gene is TRBV6-5, the J gene TRBJ1-2; the D is unclear. V was clipped by 5 bases and J by 4 bases, with 14 bases between them. The germline V gene has CDR1 MNHEY and CDR2 SVGAGI. CDR3 length: 14 amino acids.

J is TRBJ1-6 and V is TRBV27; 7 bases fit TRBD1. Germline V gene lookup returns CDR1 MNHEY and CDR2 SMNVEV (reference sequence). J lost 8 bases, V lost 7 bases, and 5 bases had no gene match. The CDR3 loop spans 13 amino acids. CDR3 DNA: TGTGCCAGCACCCCGGGACAGCATTCACCCCTCCACTTT. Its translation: CASTPGQHSPLHF.

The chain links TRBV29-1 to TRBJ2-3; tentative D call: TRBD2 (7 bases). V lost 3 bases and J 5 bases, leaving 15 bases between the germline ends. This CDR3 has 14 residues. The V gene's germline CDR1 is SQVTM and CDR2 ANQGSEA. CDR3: CSVDRGGAEDTQYF. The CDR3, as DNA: TGCAGCGTTGACCGAGGGGGGGCGGAAGATACGCAGTATTTT.

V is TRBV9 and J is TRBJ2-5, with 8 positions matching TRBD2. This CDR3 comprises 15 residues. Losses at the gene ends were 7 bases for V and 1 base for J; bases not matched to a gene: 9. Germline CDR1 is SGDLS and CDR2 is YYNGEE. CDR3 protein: CASGMGAGGQETQYF. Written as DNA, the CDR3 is TGTGCCAGCGGGATGGGGGCGGGGGGCCAAGAGACCCAGTACTTC.

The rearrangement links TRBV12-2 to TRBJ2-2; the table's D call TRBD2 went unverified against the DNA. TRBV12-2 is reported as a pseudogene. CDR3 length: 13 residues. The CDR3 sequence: CASRLGRAGELFF. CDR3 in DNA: TGTGCAAGTCGCTTAGGTCGGGCCGGGGAGCTGTTTTTT.

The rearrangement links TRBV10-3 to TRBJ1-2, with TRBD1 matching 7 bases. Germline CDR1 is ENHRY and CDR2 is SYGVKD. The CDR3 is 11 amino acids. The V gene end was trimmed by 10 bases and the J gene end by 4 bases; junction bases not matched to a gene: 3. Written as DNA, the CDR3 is TGTGCCACCCGGGACAGCTATGGCTACACCTTC. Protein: CATRDSYGYTF.

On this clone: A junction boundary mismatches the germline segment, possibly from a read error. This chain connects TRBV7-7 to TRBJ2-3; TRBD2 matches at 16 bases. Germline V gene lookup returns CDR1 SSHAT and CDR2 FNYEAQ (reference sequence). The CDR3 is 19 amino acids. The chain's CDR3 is CASSPSPGTSGGALDTQYF. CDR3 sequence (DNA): TGTGCTAGCAGCCCTTCTCCCGGGACTAGCGGGGGGGCCTTAGATACGCAGTATTTT. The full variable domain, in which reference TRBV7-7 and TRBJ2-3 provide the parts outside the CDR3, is GAGVSQSPRYKVTKRGQDVTLRCDPISSHATLYWYQQALGQGPEFLTYFNYEAQPDKSGLPSDRFSAERPEGSISTLTIQRTEQRDSAMYRCASSPSPGTSGGALDTQYFGPGTRLTVL.

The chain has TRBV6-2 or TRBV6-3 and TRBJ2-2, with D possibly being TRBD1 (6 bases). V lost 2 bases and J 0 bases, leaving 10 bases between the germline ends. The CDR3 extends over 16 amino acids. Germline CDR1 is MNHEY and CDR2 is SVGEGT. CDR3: CASSYGAGANTGELFF. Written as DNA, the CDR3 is TGTGCCAGCAGTTACGGGGCAGGGGCGAACACCGGGGAGCTGTTTTTT.

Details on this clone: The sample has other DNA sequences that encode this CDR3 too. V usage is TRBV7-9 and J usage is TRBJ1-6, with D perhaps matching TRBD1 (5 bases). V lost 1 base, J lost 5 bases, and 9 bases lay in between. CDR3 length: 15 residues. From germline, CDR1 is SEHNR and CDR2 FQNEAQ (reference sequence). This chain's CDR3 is CASSLGGGDNSPLHF. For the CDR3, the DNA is TGTGCCAGCAGCTTAGGGGGGGGTGATAATTCACCCCTCCACTTT.

CDR3 sequence reads: CSAGEGAGYTF. The CDR3 DNA follows: TGCAGTGCGGGGGAGGGAGCCGGCTACACCTTC. This chain joins TRBV20-1 and TRBJ1-2, with TRBD1 as a possible D gene (5 bases). CDR3 length equals 11 residues. Germline V CDR1 and CDR2: DFQATT, SNEGSKA (reference sequence). The ends were cut back, 6 bases at V and 8 bases at J, with 13 bases in the middle.

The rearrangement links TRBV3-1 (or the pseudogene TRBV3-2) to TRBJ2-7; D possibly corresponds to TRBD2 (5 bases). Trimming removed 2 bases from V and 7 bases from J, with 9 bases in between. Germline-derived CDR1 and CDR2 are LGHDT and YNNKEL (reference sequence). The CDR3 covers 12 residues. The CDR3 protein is CASSQTREEQYF. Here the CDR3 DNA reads TGTGCCAGCAGCCAAACTAGGGAAGAGCAGTACTTC.

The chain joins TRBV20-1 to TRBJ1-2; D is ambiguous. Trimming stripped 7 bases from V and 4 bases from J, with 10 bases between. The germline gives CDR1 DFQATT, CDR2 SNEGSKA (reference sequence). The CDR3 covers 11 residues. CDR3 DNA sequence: TGCAGTGTCTCGGTGAGCTATGGCTACACCTTC. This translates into CSVSVSYGYTF.

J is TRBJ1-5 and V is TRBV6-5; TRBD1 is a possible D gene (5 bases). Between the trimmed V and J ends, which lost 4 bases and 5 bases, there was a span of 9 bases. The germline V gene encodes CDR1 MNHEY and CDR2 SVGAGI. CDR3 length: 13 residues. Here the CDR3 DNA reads TGTGCCAGCAGTTCGCAGGGATATCAGCCCCAGCATTTT. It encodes CASSSQGYQPQHF.